The following is a T cell receptor (beta chain) sequence with its context. These data come from a study of blood T cell repertoires in COVID-19. Across the whole study: Samples of COVID-19 (acute and convalescent) were obtained from the United States, Italy and Spain. Sources were T cells, B-cell-depleted T cells, or PBMCs; the material itself was cDNA or gDNA.

Germline CDR1 is SGDLS and CDR2 is YYNGEE. J was trimmed by 4 bases and V by 4 bases; bases with no gene match: 4. This CDR3 contains 14 residues. In the source study's methods: Cell counts per sample came from amplifying reference gene primers. Generated by immunoSEQ multiplex PCR, the TCRdb table keeps only in-frame clones and is missing some. For V, J and clone size, that table is used; D and trimming come from the DNA. The sample has 30,000 to 35,000 clones, more than 75% seen once. The chain joins TRBV9 to TRBJ1-3; TRBD1 matches at 8 bases. The TCR was taken from a man older than 75 with active COVID-19. The sequencing input was peripheral blood. CDR3 in DNA: TGTGCCAGCAGCCCCCGGACAGGGGGAAACACCATATATTTT. Encoded protein: CASSPRTGGNTIYF. The complete variable domain, with remaining parts taken from reference TRBV9 and TRBJ1-3, reads DSGVTQTPKHLITATGQRVTLRCSPRSGDLSVYWYQQSLDQGLQFLIQYYNGEERAKGNILERFSAQQFPDLHSELNLSSLELGDSALYFCASSPRTGGNTIYFGEGSWLTVV.